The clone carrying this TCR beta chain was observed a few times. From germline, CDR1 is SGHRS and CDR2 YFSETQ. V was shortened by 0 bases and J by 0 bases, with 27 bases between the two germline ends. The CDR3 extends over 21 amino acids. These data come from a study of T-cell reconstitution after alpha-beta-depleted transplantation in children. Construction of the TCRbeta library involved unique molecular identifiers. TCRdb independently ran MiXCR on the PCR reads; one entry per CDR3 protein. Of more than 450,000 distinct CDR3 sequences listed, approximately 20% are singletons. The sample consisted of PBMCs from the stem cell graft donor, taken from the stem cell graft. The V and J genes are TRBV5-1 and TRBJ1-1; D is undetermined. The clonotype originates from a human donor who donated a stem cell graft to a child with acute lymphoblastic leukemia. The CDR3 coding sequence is TGCGCCAGCAGCTTGGCCCAAAACCTTGGACGGCCGAATCTAGTGAACACTGAAGCTTTCTTT. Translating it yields CASSLAQNLGRPNLVNTEAFF.